The source of this T cell receptor beta chain is a study of blood T cell repertoires in COVID-19. Study background: From T cells, B-cell-depleted T cells, or PBMCs came the material, which was cDNA or gDNA.

Data came from immunoSEQ multiplex PCR; TCRdb stores just in-frame clones and leaves some out. The table lists about 210,000 clones, around four fifths of them singletons. The CDR3 is made up of 15 amino acids. Germline lookup yields CDR1 MNHNS and CDR2 SASEGT. V was cut by 3 bases and J by 5 bases, with 13 bases left in between. The clonotype was recovered from a man aged 60 to 69 with COVID-19, enrolled during active disease. Sample: peripheral blood. The V and J genes are TRBV6-1 and TRBJ2-2; D possibly corresponds to TRBD1 (6 bases). CDR3 nucleotides: TGTGCCAGCAGTGATTGGGGACATGATACCGGGGAGCTGTTTTTT. Translated: CASSDWGHDTGELFF.